The clone carrying this T cell receptor beta chain came up once. Antigen unknown. This record comes from a study of OX40 agonist ivuxolimab in advanced cancers. The repertoire was sequenced with immunoSEQ multiplex PCR; TCRdb's copy has only in-frame clones and lacks some. The sample carries about 87,000 clones, 75% to 90% recorded once. Notes on the study in general: CD8+ T cells were the subset that, on average, had more expanded clones than CD4+. CD4+ and CD8+ blood T cells expanded clonally by week 6 at 0.1 to 3.0 mg/kg.

The CDR3 consists of 13 residues. V gave up 5 bases and J gave up 4 bases; unmatched junction bases: 4. Germline CDR1 KGHSH, CDR2 LQKENI. Autoimmune disease history or systemic immunosuppression was exclusionary. This chain connects TRBV18 to TRBJ2-7; 8 positions agree with TRBD1. The sequence was collected from an adult with an advanced solid tumor such as melanoma, head and neck, liver or kidney cancer. The sequences come from CD4+ or CD8+ T cells sorted from blood, collected in a trial of the OX40 agonist ivuxolimab. The CDR3 spells CASSYGQGYEQYF. The CDR3 nucleotides read TGTGCCAGCTCATATGGACAGGGTTACGAGCAGTACTTC.